The source of this TCR beta chain is a study of T cells expressing NK-cell markers. The CDR3 runs to 14 residues. TCRdb reprocessed the 5' RACE reads, with one entry per CDR3 protein and no DNA. The sample features about 260,000 distinct CDR3 sequences, with more than 3.5% in its top ten. The TCR sequence derives from a woman between 18 and 75 years old in good health. Sequencing used blood T cells: a sorted CD56 or NKG2C T cell subset, CD4+ or CD8+ T cells, or bulk PBMC T cells (not recorded which). The chain carries TRBV12-3 or TRBV12-4 and TRBJ2-7. Here the CDR3 reads CASSLDRRGYEQYF.